This note documents a single T cell receptor (beta chain) sequence. Treatment noted: oral pan-JAK inhibitor, 5-10 mg twice daily. The sample originates from a study of CD8+ T cells in alopecia areata. In the study overall: Tofacitinib administration persisted for 6 to 18 months, succeeded by 6 months off drug.

cDNA reverse transcribed from extracted RNA served as the sequencing template. Measured with immunoSEQ multiplex PCR; TCRdb has only the in-frame clones, and not every one. Counted here are some 190,000 clones, about 60% occurring once; the ten biggest clones make up around 0.7%. From germline, CDR1 is SGHTA and CDR2 FQGNSA. This CDR3 contains 17 residues. J lost 2 bases, V lost 4 bases, and 5 bases had no gene match. This material consisted of CD4+ T cells sorted from blood, taken at week 4, from a patient treated with tofacitinib. The receptor was derived from a human donor with alopecia areata. The rearrangement links TRBV7-2 to TRBJ2-6, with TRBD1 identical over 10 bases. The CDR3 nucleotides are TGTGCCAGCAGCTACCGACAGGGGGCCACTGGGGCCAACGTCCTGACTTTC. It specifies CASSYRQGATGANVLTF.